Listed below are T cell receptor beta chains from one sample, sequenced in a study of blood T cell repertoires in COVID-19. Assay: immunoSEQ multiplex PCR; the TCRdb copy retains only in-frame clones and omits some. There are roughly 220,000 clones in the sample; 85% to 90% occur only once, and 3.5% lies in the top ten. The sample taken for sequencing was PBMCs or T cells enriched from blood (not recorded which). The origin of the receptors is a young woman in a cohort exposed to, infected with or recovered from COVID-19 (not recorded which). The CDR3 runs from the conserved cysteine through the conserved F or W. D genes are given only for firm matches. Rows may omit the clone size; those that give it use once, few, many or a size class.

j_gene	d_gene	v_gene	abundance	CDR3nt	CDR3aa
TRBJ1-1	NA	TRBV29-1	NA	TGCAGCGTTGAAACAGGGTTGGACACTGAAGCTTTCTTT	CSVETGLDTEAFF
TRBJ2-7	TRBD1	TRBV5-1	NA	TGCGCCAGCAGCTTAGTGGACAGGGCGGGCTACGAGCAGTACTTC	CASSLVDRAGYEQYF
TRBJ2-7	NA	TRBV6-4	NA	TGTGCCAGCAGTGCGGACACATCCTCCTACGAGCAGTACTTC	CASSADTSSYEQYF
TRBJ2-2	NA	TRBV18	few	TGTGCCAGCTCACCTAATACACAGGATAACACCGGGGAGCTGTTTTTT	CASSPNTQDNTGELFF
TRBJ2-3	TRBD2	TRBV11-2	once	TGTGCCAGCAGCTCCTTAGCGGGGGTGGGCACAGATACGCAGTATTTT	CASSSLAGVGTDTQYF
TRBJ2-2	NA	TRBV9	NA	TGTGCCAGCAGCGCATATGGCGGGGTGACGGACACCGGGGAGCTGTTTTTT	CASSAYGGVTDTGELFF
TRBJ2-7	NA	TRBV5-1	few	TGCGCCAGCAGCAACCGAGGATTTGTGGCACGCAACTCCTACGAGCAGTACTTC	CASSNRGFVARNSYEQYF
TRBJ2-7	TRBD1	TRBV5-1	few	TGCGCCAGTTCCTTCCGGGACAGGGAAGTTTACGAGCAGTACTTC	CASSFRDREVYEQYF
TRBJ2-7	TRBD1	TRBV5-1	few	TGCGCCAGCAGCCCGGGACAGACCTCCTACGAGCAGTACTTC	CASSPGQTSYEQYF
TRBJ2-2	NA	TRBV18	NA	TGTGCCAGCTCACCACCCGGGACGAACACCGGGGAGCTGTTTTTT	CASSPPGTNTGELFF
TRBJ2-2	NA	TRBV24-1	once	TGTGCCACCAATCGCAGGGGCACCGGGGAGCTGTTTTTT	CATNRRGTGELFF
TRBJ1-6	TRBD1	TRBV28	NA	TGTGCCAGCAGTAATCAAGAGGGGGCGCACAATTCACCCCTCCACTTT	CASSNQEGAHNSPLHF
TRBJ1-1	NA	TRBV18	NA	TGTGCCAGCTCACCGCGACAGGAGATAACTGAAGCTTTCTTT	CASSPRQEITEAFF
TRBJ2-1	NA	TRBV7-9	NA	TGTGCCAGCAGCATTCACAGGGCGCCTGACTACAATGAGCAGTTCTTC	CASSIHRAPDYNEQFF
TRBJ2-5	NA	TRBV10-1	NA	TGCGCCAGCAGTACCGGGATCCAAGAGACCCAGTACTTC	CASSTGIQETQYF
TRBJ1-4	NA	TRBV5-1	NA	TGCGCCAGCAGCCCATCAAGCTGGGGGGGAAATGAAAAACTGTTTTTT	CASSPSSWGGNEKLFF
TRBJ2-2	TRBD2	TRBV28	NA	TGTGCCAGCAGACCGGGACTAGTAACCGGGGAGCTGTTTTTT	CASRPGLVTGELFF
TRBJ1-1	NA	TRBV19	NA	TGTGCCAGTAGTCCGACAGGTTCGGACACTGAAGCTTTCTTT	CASSPTGSDTEAFF
TRBJ1-1	NA	TRBV6-5	once	TGTGCCAGCAGCCGTCTGGCCCCCTCTGGTGAAGCTTTCTTT	CASSRLAPSGEAFF
TRBJ1-1	NA	TRBV5-4	many	TGTGCCAGCAGCTTATTAGAGAGGCTCACTGAAGCTTTCTTT	CASSLLERLTEAFF
TRBJ2-3	TRBD1	TRBV24-1	NA	TGTGCCACCAGTGATCTGACAGGGATCGGGTCGGATACGCAGTATTTT	CATSDLTGIGSDTQYF
TRBJ1-1	TRBD1	TRBV5-1	NA	TGCGCCAGCAGCTCAATAACGGGACAGATGAACACTGAAGCTTTCTTT	CASSSITGQMNTEAFF
TRBJ1-2	NA	TRBV28	NA	TGTGCCAGCAGTCCAATACAAGTTTATGGCTACACCTTC	CASSPIQVYGYTF
TRBJ1-5	TRBD1	TRBV29-1	NA	TGCAGCGTTGAGGCAGGGGGACAGCCCCAGCATTTT	CSVEAGGQPQHF
TRBJ1-5	NA	TRBV11-2	NA	TGTGCCAGCAGCTTAGAGTCGGGAAGCAATCAGCCCCAGCATTTT	CASSLESGSNQPQHF
TRBJ2-5	NA	TRBV4-2	once	TGTGCCAGCAGCCAAGAGTTTGCGACTCCGTTTGGAGAGACCCAGTACTTC	CASSQEFATPFGETQYF
TRBJ1-1	TRBD1	TRBV14	NA	TGTGCCAGCAGCAATCATTTTTACCCGGGACAGGGGGGGAACACTGAAGCTTTCTTT	CASSNHFYPGQGGNTEAFF
TRBJ2-4	TRBD1	TRBV10-3	NA	TGTGCCATCAGTGAGTCTCGGGACAGGGGAAACATTCAGTACTTC	CAISESRDRGNIQYF
TRBJ1-5	NA	TRBV18	NA	TGTGCCAGCTCACCTGAGGGCGGATTCGGTCAGCCCCAGCATTTT	CASSPEGGFGQPQHF
TRBJ1-5	NA	TRBV9	NA	TGTGCCAGCAGCGTAGGCGTTAATAGCAATCAGCCCCAGCATTTT	CASSVGVNSNQPQHF
TRBJ2-7	NA	TRBV7-6	few	TGTGCCAGCAGCTTTCTAGCTTCGGGCACCGCCTACGAGCAGTACTTC	CASSFLASGTAYEQYF
TRBJ2-4	NA	TRBV28	NA	TGTGCCAGCAGTCAACAGGCAAACATTCAGTACTTC	CASSQQANIQYF
TRBJ1-2	TRBD1	TRBV6-5	NA	TGTGCCAGCACTATCACAGGGGACTCCTATGGCTACACCTTC	CASTITGDSYGYTF
TRBJ1-1	NA	TRBV18	NA	TGTGCCAGCTCACCATGGCGGGGGCAGGGGACGAACACTGAAGCTTTCTTT	CASSPWRGQGTNTEAFF
TRBJ2-3	TRBD2	TRBV6-7	NA	TGTGCCAGCAGTATGCCAGCGGGGGCCCGCAGCTGGGATACGCAGTATTTT	CASSMPAGARSWDTQYF
TRBJ2-5	NA	TRBV11-2	NA	TGTGCCAGCAGCTTCACAACAGGGTCCCATCAAGAGACCCAGTACTTC	CASSFTTGSHQETQYF
TRBJ1-2	TRBD1	TRBV18	NA	TGTGCCAGCTCAGGATCTCAGGGGGACGACTATGGCTACACCTTC	CASSGSQGDDYGYTF